This is a list of T cell receptor beta chains from one sample in a study of brain T cells in children with intractable seizures. Some clones are missing from TCRdb's copy, which holds only in-frame ones; the method was immunoSEQ multiplex PCR. The sample shows 78,000 or so clones, about 93% of them seen only once. Sequencing used peripheral blood, obtained at surgery. These receptors originate from a girl aged 2-10 years with Rasmussen encephalitis and intractable seizures. The CDR3 runs from the conserved cysteine through the conserved F or W. A D gene is named only where the DNA matches it firmly. The size entry is marked missing in some rows and otherwise reads once, few, many or a size class.

>TRBV30|.|TRBJ1-5|.
CAWSVQGGQPQHF
TGTGCCTGGAGTGTGCAGGGAGGTCAGCCCCAGCATTTT
>TRBV11-1|.|TRBJ1-3|.
CASSISRGAGNTIYF
TGTGCCAGCAGCATTTCCAGGGGCGCTGGAAACACCATATATTTT
>TRBV28|.|TRBJ2-7|TRBD1
CASSLLVQGALYEQYF
TGTGCCAGCAGTTTATTAGTACAGGGGGCTCTTTACGAGCAGTACTTC
>TRBV10-3|.|TRBJ2-7|TRBD1
CAIKSTGADEQYF
TGTGCCATCAAATCGACAGGGGCGGACGAGCAGTACTTC
>TRBV14|once|TRBJ2-7|.
CASSHGQFYEQYF
TGTGCCAGCAGCCACGGGCAGTTCTACGAGCAGTACTTC
>TRBV30|.|TRBJ1-2|.
CAWSVGQRYGYTF
TGTGCCTGGAGTGTAGGGCAGCGCTATGGCTACACCTTC
>TRBV6-1|once|TRBJ1-2|.
CASSELNSIAGYGYTF
TGTGCCAGCAGTGAGTTAAATTCAATCGCCGGCTATGGCTACACCTTC
>TRBV11-2|.|TRBJ1-1|.
CASSLARSGVAFF
TGTGCCAGCAGCTTAGCGCGGAGCGGGGTGGCTTTCTTT
>TRBV14|.|TRBJ2-1|.
CASSLKMQFF
TGTGCCAGCAGCCTCAAAATGCAGTTCTTC
>TRBV6-5|.|TRBJ2-1|.
CASSRPNPVYNEQFF
TGTGCCAGCAGCCGACCCAATCCGGTCTACAATGAGCAGTTCTTC
>TRBV25-1|.|TRBJ2-4|.
CASSEVDIQYF
TGTGCCAGCAGTGAGGTCGACATTCAGTACTTC
>TRBV9|.|TRBJ1-1|.
CASSVRLDTEAFF
TGTGCCAGCAGCGTGCGTCTGGACACCGAAGCTTTCTTT
>TRBV27|.|TRBJ2-1|.
CASGGRANNEQFF
TGTGCCAGTGGGGGCAGGGCGAACAATGAGCAGTTCTTC